What follows describes a single TCR beta chain. This clonotype showed up just a few times. It has no known antigen specificity. No qualities accompany the bases; no much larger clone lies one base away. The data were taken from a study of T-cell reconstitution after alpha-beta-depleted transplantation in children (dated by TCRdb to about 2016). Study-level background: Using TCR repertoire profiling, the study quantitatively followed how T-cell immune reconstitution unfolded in children after TCRalphabeta/CD19-depleted allogeneic hematopoietic cell transplantation.

The treatment or condition label of this sample denotes: allogeneic hematopoietic cell transplantation with graft depleted of TCRalphabeta T cells and CD19 B cells. The transplant recipients were children given TCRalphabeta/CD19-depleted allogeneic hematopoietic cell grafts. Library method: PCR. TCRdb names Illumina HiSeq 2500 as the instrument used. To normalize quantification of the TCRbeta repertoire, the TCR libraries were built with molecular barcoding that relied on unique molecular identifiers. TCRdb reran the public reads through fastp at Q25 and MiXCR, keeping productive beta chains. When rows share a CDR3 protein, they turn into one entry using the most common DNA and genes. For this sample the table gives about 1,000,000 distinct CDR3 sequences, of which 25% to 35% were detected only once. The top ten clonotypes cover roughly 30% of the sample. Results and caveats for the whole study, not just this receptor: Over subsequent months, a decline in hyperexpanded clone frequencies was noted, and after one year, T-cell counts and TCRbeta diversity were mostly ascribed to newly produced T cells. Apparently early alphabetaT-cell count recovery about two months after transplant reportedly relied on only several hundred rapidly expanded clones derived from non-depleted graft cells. In some patients, the high TCRbeta diversity seen at day 60 was put down to recipient T cells and intrathymic progenitors that had survived conditioning.

Compared with germline, V lacks 6 bases and J lacks 1 base; bases without a gene match: 4. The CDR3 has 15 amino acids, counting the end cysteine and phenylalanine. Left in the record is the CDR3 DNA by itself, 45 bases read in frame from the first base. Taken from the germline V gene, the CDR1 and CDR2 loops are ENHRY and SYGVKD. The chain uses TRBV10-3 and TRBJ2-3, and 10 junction bases match TRBD1. Source: PBMCs, mostly from graft donor cells, taken 360 days after TCRalphabeta/CD19-depleted stem cell transplant. The TCR originated in a boy under two years old who had a stem cell transplant for SCID, so the T cells may come from the graft donor. The bases read TGTGCCATCAGGGCCGGGACAGGGGGCACAGATACGCAGTATTTT. This codes for CAIRAGTGGTDTQYF.